This entry concerns a single T cell receptor beta chain. Authors' methods: Reference gene primer amplification gave estimated nucleated cell counts. Here immunoSEQ multiplex PCR was the method, and the copy in TCRdb shows in-frame clones only, minus some. D and trimming were read from the DNA, whereas the V and J calls and clone size are those reported in that table. The table shows more than 15,000 clones, with approximately 81% occurring only once. V lost 4 bases and J lost 0; bases outside the gene matches: 5. The CDR3 spans 14 residues. Germline-derived CDR1 and CDR2 are SQVTM and ANQGSEA. This sample stems from a study of blood T cell repertoires in COVID-19. Whole-study context: Researchers got acute and convalescent COVID-19 samples from the United States, Italy and Spain. T cells, B-cell-depleted T cells, or PBMCs provided the cDNA or gDNA that served as material.

Sequencing was carried out using peripheral blood. This sequence originates from a human donor with active COVID-19. The donor label of this sample is uncertain. The chain carries TRBV29-1 and TRBJ1-2; 7 bases match TRBD1. CDR3 region: CSVALGTANYGYTF. CDR3 in DNA: TGCAGCGTTGCTTTGGGGACAGCTAACTATGGCTACACCTTC.